Below, 20 T cell receptor beta chains from the same sample are listed, as sequenced in a study of blood T cell repertoires in COVID-19. Repertoires were generated with immunoSEQ multiplex PCR, while TCRdb's copy carries only in-frame clones and drops some. In the table there are under 250,000 clones, 85% to 90% of which are singletons. The sequencing sample was made of peripheral blood. Receptor source: a man in his sixties with acute or convalescent COVID-19.

The chain joins TRBV2 to TRBJ1-4; no definite D call. The CDR3 contains 14 residues. The germline V and J ends were trimmed by 8 bases and 4 bases, with 14 bases remaining between them. Germline V gene data show CDR1 as SNHLY and CDR2 as FYNNEI. CDR3 DNA sequence: TGTGCCAGCGAGCGCACTGTTATTAATGAAAAACTGTTTTTT. Translating gives CASERTVINEKLFF.

The rearrangement uses TRBV28 and TRBJ1-1, with TRBD1 as a possible D gene (5 bases). Germline V gives CDR1 MDHEN, CDR2 SYDVKM. This CDR3 has 15 amino acids. V was pared by 5 bases and J by 4 bases, with 17 bases between. The CDR3 DNA sequence: TGTGCCAGCAGTAGACAGAACCCCTTGAGCACTGAAGCTTTCTTT. Translated: CASSRQNPLSTEAFF.

The rearrangement joins TRBV5-4 to TRBJ2-7; 13 nucleotides match TRBD2. Germline loops: CDR1 SGHNT, CDR2 YYREEE (reference sequence). V lost 4 bases and J lost 3; bases outside the gene matches: 1. The CDR3 is made up of 14 amino acids. The CDR3 coding sequence is TGTGCCAGCAGCACTAGCGGGAGGGTCTACGAGCAGTACTTC. It translates to CASSTSGRVYEQYF.

To note about this clone: The sample contains more than one DNA sequence encoding this CDR3. The chain joins TRBV6-5 to TRBJ1-6; the match to TRBD1 covers 11 bases. The CDR3 sequence is 14 residues long. V dropped 6 bases and J dropped 9; count of bases not matched to a gene: 4. Germline CDR1 and CDR2: MNHEY and SVGAGI. CDR3 sequence reads: CASSPGQGVSPLHF. The CDR3 DNA reads as TGTGCCAGCAGCCCGGGACAGGGGGTTTCACCCCTCCACTTT.

The CDR3 sequence is CASSLLGYEQYF. The CDR3 DNA sequence: TGTGCCAGCAGCTTACTCGGTTACGAGCAGTACTTC. The chain recombines TRBV7-9 with TRBJ2-7; D not certain. V gave up 2 bases and J gave up 4 bases, with 6 bases separating them. Germline values: CDR1 SEHNR, CDR2 FQNEAQ (reference sequence). The CDR3 runs 12 residues.

The CDR3 region has the DNA TGTGCCAGCAGTGAGGACAGGAGAGTCAATCAGCCCCAGCATTTT. Translated, it gives CASSEDRRVNQPQHF. The chain is built from TRBV6-2 or TRBV6-3 and TRBJ1-5, with 7 positions matching TRBD1. CDR1 is MNHEY and CDR2 is SVGEGT in the germline V gene. The CDR3 covers 15 residues. After removal of 5 bases from V and 3 bases from J, the junction contained 7 bases not matched to a gene.

The genes are TRBV6-6 and TRBJ1-3; possibly TRBD1 for D (5 bases). The length of the CDR3 is 15 residues. Per germline, CDR1 MNHNY and CDR2 SVGAGI (reference sequence). Trimming left V 7 bases short and J 2 bases short, with 15 bases between. The CDR3: CASTLGGSAGNTIYF. The CDR3 bases are TGTGCCAGCACCTTGGGGGGTTCCGCTGGAAACACCATATATTTT.

V and J are TRBV6-2 or TRBV6-3 and TRBJ1-2, with unresolved D. Germline V gene data show CDR1 as MNHEY and CDR2 as SVGEGT. The V gene lost 6 bases and the J gene lost 8 bases, with 13 bases spanning the gap. The CDR3 has 12 residues. The CDR3 loop reads CASSTHVRGYTF. The CDR3 nucleotides are TGTGCCAGCAGCACTCACGTTCGAGGCTACACCTTC.

The CDR3 sequence: CASSLGVASEQYF. The CDR3 DNA sequence: TGTGCCAGCAGCTTAGGTGTAGCCTCCGAGCAGTACTTC. The J gene is TRBJ2-7, the V gene TRBV7-2, with D uncertain. This CDR3 has 13 amino acids. V was cut by 1 base and J by 6 bases, with 10 bases left in between. The V gene's germline CDR1 is SGHTA and CDR2 FQGNSA.

V usage is TRBV28 and J usage is TRBJ1-2, with D perhaps TRBD1 (5 bases). Between the trimmed V and J ends, which lost 9 bases and 4 bases, there was a span of 9 bases. The CDR3 totals 11 residues. Germline CDR1 is MDHEN and CDR2 is SYDVKM. CDR3: CASRQSYGYTF. The CDR3 DNA reads TGTGCCAGTAGACAGTCCTATGGCTACACCTTC.

V and J are TRBV4-1 and TRBJ2-5; 7 bases line up with TRBD1. The length of the CDR3 is 13 residues. Germline V CDR1 and CDR2: MGHRA, YSYEKL. Unmatched junction bases numbered 2, after V lost 5 bases and J lost 2 bases. For the CDR3, the DNA is TGCGCCAGCAGCGCACAGGGGCAAGAGACCCAGTACTTC. Its protein is CASSAQGQETQYF.

The chain has TRBV12-5 and TRBJ2-5, with D perhaps matching TRBD1 (5 bases). Trimming took off 0 bases at V and 1 base at J, with 12 bases between the two ends. This CDR3 region has 16 residues. Germline CDR1 is LGHNT and CDR2 is FRNRAP. CDR3 loop: CASGLVSTAPQETQYF. CDR3 coding DNA: TGTGCTAGTGGTTTGGTTTCGACAGCCCCCCAAGAGACCCAGTACTTC.

The chain links TRBV12-3 or TRBV12-4 to TRBJ2-7, with D possibly being TRBD1 (8 bases). This CDR3 has 13 residues. With 8 bases removed from V and 3 bases from J, the gap between germline ends came to 14 bases. The CDR3 region has the DNA TGTGCCAGCTGCGGGGGACAGGTCTACGAGCAGTACTTC. Translating it yields CASCGGQVYEQYF.

This chain links TRBV20-1 with TRBJ1-2; the D gene is possibly TRBD1 (5 bases). With 5 bases removed from V and 6 bases from J, the gap between germline ends came to 19 bases. CDR3 length: 14 residues. The germline gives CDR1 DFQATT, CDR2 SNEGSKA (reference sequence). CDR3 sequence: CSAGGTAGGNGYTF. CDR3 nucleotide sequence: TGCAGTGCTGGTGGGACTGCGGGGGGTAATGGCTACACCTTC.

The chain combines TRBV11-3 with TRBJ1-4, with a weak D call TRBD1 (5 bases). V was cut by 7 bases and J by 5 bases, with 23 bases left in between. Looked up from germline, CDR1 is SGHNT and CDR2 is YENEEA. This CDR3 comprises 17 residues. The CDR3, as DNA: TGTGCCAGCAAATTTCGGGCGGGACGGCAAGAGAATGAAAAACTGTTTTTT. Its protein is CASKFRAGRQENEKLFF.

V is TRBV7-2 and J is TRBJ2-7, with D perhaps TRBD2 (5 bases). Germline V lookup: CDR1 SGHTA, CDR2 FQGNSA. This CDR3 spans 15 amino acids. The V end lost 5 bases, the J end lost 4 bases, and 18 bases lay between the germline ends. DNA of the CDR3: TGTGCCAGCAGCCAAGACCCTTCTCGGGGTTACGAGCAGTACTTC. Encoded protein: CASSQDPSRGYEQYF.

This chain joins TRBV27 and TRBJ2-3, with 10 bases identical to TRBD1. The CDR3 extends over 15 amino acids. Unmatched junction bases numbered 5, after V lost 5 bases and J lost 3 bases. CDR1 is MNHEY and CDR2 is SMNVEV in the germline V gene (reference sequence). The CDR3 nucleotides are TGTGCCAGCAGTCCTCGACAGGGGGCTACAGATACGCAGTATTTT. Translated: CASSPRQGATDTQYF.

This chain links TRBV7-2 with TRBJ1-4; D unclear. Trimming left V 1 base short and J 7 bases short, with 7 bases between. The CDR3 totals 13 residues. The V gene's germline CDR1 is SGHTA and CDR2 FQGNSA. CDR3 sequence (DNA): TGTGCCAGCAGCTTAGGTAACAGTGAAAAACTGTTTTTT. This sequence encodes CASSLGNSEKLFF.

The chain employs TRBV3-1 (or the pseudogene TRBV3-2) and TRBJ2-2; a weak D match, TRBD1 (5 bases). The V gene lost 2 bases and the J gene lost 2 bases, with 15 bases spanning the gap. This CDR3 has 17 amino acids. The V gene's germline CDR1 is LGHDT and CDR2 YNNKEL (reference sequence). CDR3 DNA sequence: TGTGCCAGCAGCCAAAGGGTGGGGCCGCGAAACACCGGGGAGCTGTTTTTT. Its translation: CASSQRVGPRNTGELFF.

This clone was recorded once. The CDR3 nucleotides are TGTGCCGGACGCTTAGGGGGAGACGGCTACACCTTC. Its protein product is CAGRLGGDGYTF. The genes are TRBV6-6 and TRBJ1-2; possible D gene TRBD1, 6 bases. The germline V gene encodes CDR1 MNHNY and CDR2 SVGAGI (reference sequence). The CDR3 has 12 residues. V shed 11 bases and J shed 8 bases, with 18 bases lying between them.